This T cell receptor (beta chain) was documented in a study of cytomegalovirus exposure and HLA in healthy donors. Study background: Early released data had tens of millions of unique TCRs, all coming from HLA-typed donors. General study findings and limits: Data from an earlier analysis indicated that most TCR beta V segments were productive either about 87% or about 30% of the time. Among immune exposure information, only CMV serostatus was available.

60 Vbeta and 13 Jbeta primers were used in PCR. Clones were read by immunoSEQ multiplex PCR, and TCRdb kept only the in-frame ones, dropping some. The table records about 94,000 clones, 6% to 9% of them present only once. This clone was recorded a few times. What it binds is not known. Participants comprised healthy donors of bone marrow. This TCR was recovered from a middle-aged man in good health and CMV-seronegative. The sample comprised PBMCs.

CDR3 sequence reads: CASSYTPGEQYF. In DNA, the CDR3 is TGTGCCAGCAGCTACACCCCGGGGGAGCAGTACTTC. The rearrangement joins TRBV9 to TRBJ2-7, with a tentative D call TRBD2 (5 bases). Germline CDR1 and CDR2: SGDLS and YYNGEE. Between the trimmed V and J ends, which lost 4 bases and 7 bases, there was a span of 12 bases. The CDR3 extends over 12 amino acids. Using reference TRBV9 and TRBJ2-7 for the parts outside the CDR3, the full variable domain is DSGVTQTPKHLITATGQRVTLRCSPRSGDLSVYWYQQSLDQGLQFLIQYYNGEERAKGNILERFSAQQFPDLHSELNLSSLELGDSALYFCASSYTPGEQYFGPGTRLTVT.